This section outlines one T cell receptor (beta chain) sequence together with its context. The antigen is unknown. This sample also contains other DNA sequences that code for the same CDR3. The source of the sample is a study of lymphopenia after photon versus proton radiotherapy. Study-wide findings and caveats: After the lymphocyte nadir, photon-treated repertoires showed oligoclonal expansion, especially of CD8+ Temra cells. Larger post-nadir TCR diversity loss correlated inversely with survival in deceased patients. Photon-treated patients lost naive T cells and TCR diversity; proton-treated stayed stable.

Repertoires were generated with immunoSEQ multiplex PCR, while TCRdb's copy carries only in-frame clones and drops some. Here the sample spans around 22,000 clones, approximately 88% being singletons. This CDR3 is 13 amino acids long. With 1 base removed from V and 3 bases from J, the gap between germline ends came to 3 bases. Germline values: CDR1 SGHVS, CDR2 FQNEAQ. The genes are TRBV7-8 and TRBJ2-2; D ambiguous. The sample was peripheral blood, taken from a patient treated with photon-based radiotherapy. This clonotype originated in a man aged 35-49 years with gastric cancer. CDR3 sequence: CASSLVDTGELFF. The CDR3 DNA is TGTGCCAGCAGCTTAGTGGACACCGGGGAGCTGTTTTTT. Full variable domain (missing parts from reference TRBV7-8 and TRBJ2-2): GAGVSQSPRYKVAKRGQDVALRCDPISGHVSLFWYQQALGQGPEFLTYFQNEAQLDKSGLPSDRFFAERPEGSVSTLKIQRTQQEDSAVYLCASSLVDTGELFFGEGSRLTVL.